This TCR beta chain was documented in a study of early T cells in non-severe SARS-CoV-2 infection (dated by TCRdb to the early 2020s). As for the study more broadly: Bulk RNA from unsorted whole blood was used for TCR sequencing, so alpha and beta chains could not be paired.

For this chain, trimming is 6 bases at the V end and 6 bases at the J end, and the number of junction bases without a gene match is 7. The CDR3 holds 13 amino acids from the cysteine to the phenylalanine. Kept here is only the CDR3 DNA, which spans 39 bases and is read in frame from base 1. Looking up the germline V gene yields CDR1 MNHEY and CDR2 SVGAGI. Points the paper makes about the study in general: Matching against VDJdb was skewed toward anti-spike CD8 responses, likely underestimated virus-specific expansions, and missed private and CD4 specificities.

This clonotype was counted at least ten times. Its antigen is not yet known. No base quality information exists; no much larger clone differs at one position. Libraries came from 5' RACE. Sequencer: NextSeq 500. To correct for sequencing error and PCR bias, the TCR library protocol tagged individual cDNA molecules with unique molecular identifiers. Both TCR alpha and beta chains were sequenced, and tight co-correlation was observed between alpha and beta sequence abundances in each sample. The source study handled its data this way. Decombinator V4 was used to annotate the V gene, J gene and CDR3 of the TCR sequences. Expanded TCRs were defined as changing significantly between any two time points under a Poisson model with p below 0.0001. TCR abundances were normalised to the total number of TCRs sequenced per sample and were expressed as counts per million. MAIT TCRs were defined by TRAV1-2 paired with TRAJ12, TRAJ20 or TRAJ33, and iNKT TCRs by TRAV10 paired with TRAJ18. VDJdb, accessed on 1 November 2021, was searched for TCRs annotated for CMV, EBV and SARS-CoV-2, and TCRs annotated for more than one antigen were excluded. In-frame beta chains were kept once TCRdb had trimmed the public reads at Q25 with fastp and called clones with MiXCR. Each entry merges the rows of one CDR3 protein and shows their most common DNA and genes. These V and J calls originate from TCRdb's pipeline instead of the authors' own analysis. Across this sample there are approximately 40,000 distinct CDR3 sequences, with roughly 6.6% seen only once. The ten most abundant clones make up less than 25% of the sample.

Set within a cohort of healthcare workers in London, UK, this nested case-control study involved weekly PCR testing of nasopharyngeal swabs along with blood sampling. Healthcare workers were recruited between 23 and 31 March 2020, during the week of the UK lockdown, and were followed weekly for up to roughly 15 weeks. The chain employs TRBV6-5 and TRBJ2-7; 8 middle bases align to TRBD1. The origin of this receptor is an adult who was a healthcare worker with PCR-confirmed SARS-CoV-2 infection or an uninfected control (not recorded which). Sequences were derived from whole blood, sampled at baseline. The base sequence is TGTGCCAGCAGAGTAGGTGACAGGGGCGAGCAGTACTTC. This encodes CASRVGDRGEQYF.